The entry below gives a single TCR beta chain sequence along with its context. No antigen is known for it. Though probably carrying unrecorded immune exposures, donors were nominally healthy at sampling. Primers for the PCR totalled 60 Vbeta and 13 Jbeta. Assay used: immunoSEQ multiplex PCR; TCRdb lists only in-frame clones, some missing. The table records 150,000 to 200,000 clones, about 70% of them present only once. The data stem from a study of cytomegalovirus exposure and HLA in healthy donors. Study-wide results and limits: Later analysis identified a missense DCLRE1C variant that was linked to TCR beta V- and J-gene trimming. Versus the roughly 640-donor mean, an Asian-associated ancestry cluster reportedly showed fewer N-insertions in a later analysis.

The CDR3 is 13 residues long. CDR1 is SGHVS and CDR2 is FQNEAQ in the germline V gene. The germline V and J ends were trimmed by 2 bases and 7 bases, with 9 bases remaining between them. Sequenced input: PBMCs. The V gene is TRBV7-8, the J gene TRBJ2-1, with D possibly being TRBD2 (5 bases). This TCR was sampled from a woman in her 30s in good health and CMV-seronegative. CDR3 amino acids: CASSLSGRNEQFF. CDR3 DNA: TGTGCCAGCAGCTTATCGGGGAGAAATGAGCAGTTCTTC.